Below, one T cell receptor beta chain is given with its context. Its antigen is unidentified. These data originate in a study of cytomegalovirus exposure and HLA in healthy donors. Study-wide points: When a later analysis was performed, an Asian-associated ancestry cluster reportedly had fewer N-insertions than the 666-donor mean.

In germline, CDR1 is SGHRS, CDR2 YFSETQ. CDR3 length equals 14 residues. PCR employed 60 Vbeta and 13 Jbeta primers. Profiling relied on immunoSEQ multiplex PCR, and the TCRdb table lists in-frame clones only, not all of them. This sample carries 90,000 to 110,000 clones, around 78% of them seen once, and the ten largest clones take roughly 5.7%. The receptor comes from a male donor in good health and CMV-seronegative. J is TRBJ2-5 and V is TRBV5-1, with D possibly TRBD1 on 8 matching bases. TRBJ2-7 explains the end of the DNA better; the J call may be wrong. The material sequenced was PBMCs. The CDR3 is CASSSTGGDYEQYF. For the CDR3, the DNA is TGCGCCAGCAGCTCCACAGGGGGGGACTACGAGCAGTACTTC.